What follows is one TCR beta chain and its context. The source of the sample is a study of blood T cell repertoires in COVID-19. How the authors handled the data: Counts of nucleated cells, estimated from reference gene primer amplification, were obtained. Method: immunoSEQ multiplex PCR; TCRdb's copy keeps in-frame clones and lacks some. The V and J calls and clone size were taken over from that table, and D and trimming were inferred from the DNA. The sample has some 150,000 clones, 70% to 85% seen once. The sequencing input was peripheral blood. The receptor's source is a woman aged 45-60 years with acute or convalescent COVID-19.

CDR3 coding DNA: TGTGCCAGCAGCTCACTCCCCCCTACTAGCGGCACTAGCACAGATACGCAGTATTTT. This codes for CASSSLPPTSGTSTDTQYF. The chain carries TRBV11-2 and TRBJ2-3; 8 bases are shared with TRBD2. V lost 4 bases and J lost 0; bases outside the gene matches: 15. The CDR3 consists of 19 residues. From germline, CDR1 is SGHAT and CDR2 FQNNGV.